Here is one TCR beta chain with its context. The germline gene is not matched at one end of the junction; a read error may be the cause. The record originates from a study of blood T cells in healthy people across ages. Germline values: CDR1 SGHRS, CDR2 YFSETQ. The CDR3 totals 16 residues. A second PCR of 7 to 11 cycles used a sample-barcoded 5' primer and a J-beta primer mix. TCRdb analysed the 5' RACE reads with MiXCR anew, one entry per CDR3 protein. The data hold some 890,000 distinct CDR3 sequences, with about 28% observed a single time. The data were also submitted as part of a second study, on T cells of mothers and their children. As that study records: There were no persistent microchimeric T cell clones detected.

Sample: blood. This TCR was recovered from a woman in her forties in good health. V gene TRBV5-1 combines with J gene TRBJ2-6; the match to TRBD1 covers 10 bases. This chain's CDR3 is CTSHRQGASGANVLTF. The CDR3 nucleotides read TGCACCAGCCATCGACAGGGGGCATCTGGGGCCAACGTCCTGACTTTC.